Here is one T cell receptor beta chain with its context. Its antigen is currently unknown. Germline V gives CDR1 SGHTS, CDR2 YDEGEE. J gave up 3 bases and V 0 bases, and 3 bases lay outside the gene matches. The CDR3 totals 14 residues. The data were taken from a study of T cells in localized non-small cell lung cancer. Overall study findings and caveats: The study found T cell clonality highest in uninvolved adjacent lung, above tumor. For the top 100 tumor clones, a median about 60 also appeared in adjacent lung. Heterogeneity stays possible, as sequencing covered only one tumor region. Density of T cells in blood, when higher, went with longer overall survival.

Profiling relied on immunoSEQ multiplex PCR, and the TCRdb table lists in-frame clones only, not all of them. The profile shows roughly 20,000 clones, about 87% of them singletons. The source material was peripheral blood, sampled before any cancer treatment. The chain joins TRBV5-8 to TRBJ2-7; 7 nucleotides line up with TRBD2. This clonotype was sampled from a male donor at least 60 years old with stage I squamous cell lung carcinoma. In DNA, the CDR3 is TGTGCCAGCAGCTTGGGACGCGGGGGCTACGAGCAGTACTTC. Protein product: CASSLGRGGYEQYF.